The 25 T cell receptor beta chains below come from one sample, sequenced in a study of human CD8 memory T cell subsets. Generation of TCR beta libraries used UMI-labeled 5' RACE. With the 5' RACE reads reprocessed, TCRdb shows one record per CDR3 protein and no DNA. This sample's table has some 17,000 distinct CDR3 sequences. Specimen: CD8+ stem-like memory T cells (TSCM and TCM) sorted from PBMCs. The subset was: stem-like memory CD8 T cells (TSTEM), CCR7+ PD-1- TIGIT-. The source is a human donor in good health.

The rearrangement uses TRBV6-5 and TRBJ2-7; TCRdb names TRBD1, which stays unverified in the absence of DNA. Germline CDR1 is MNHEY and CDR2 is SVGAGI. CDR3 length: 11 residues. This CDR3 reads CASSAPGEQYF.

The CDR3 loop reads CASSLGTGVAYGYTF. The chain uses TRBV13 and TRBJ1-2; lacking DNA, the TRBD1 call made by TCRdb goes unchecked. In germline, CDR1 is PRHDT, CDR2 FYEKMQ (reference sequence). The CDR3 totals 15 residues. Filled out from reference TRBV13 and TRBJ1-2, the complete variable domain reads AAGVIQSPRHLIKEKRETATLKCYPIPRHDTVYWYQQGPGQDPQFLISFYEKMQSDKGSIPDRFSAQQFSDYHSELNMSSLELGDSALYFCASSLGTGVAYGYTFGSGTRLTVV.

The V gene is TRBV7-9, the J gene TRBJ2-7; TCRdb indicates TRBD2, and absent DNA this call remains unverified. The CDR3 covers 14 residues. The germline CDR1 and CDR2 sequences are SEHNR and FQNEAQ (reference sequence). This CDR3 reads CASSSDRGLAGGYF.

Measured by frequency, this clonotype is medium-sized (0.01 to 0.1%). J is TRBJ2-7 and V is TRBV28; TCRdb picks TRBD1, but there is no DNA to check that call. Germline CDR1 MDHEN, CDR2 SYDVKM. The CDR3 is 15 amino acids. CDR3 amino acids: CASSPKWDTLREQYF. The whole variable domain, remainder taken from reference TRBV28 and TRBJ2-7, is DVKVTQSSRYLVKRTGEKVFLECVQDMDHENMFWYRQDPGLGLRLIYFSYDVKMKEKGDIPEGYSVSREKKERFSLILESASTNQTSMYLCASSPKWDTLREQYFGPGTRLTVT.

This chain joins TRBV27 and TRBJ2-7; as DNA is missing, the TRBD2 call by TCRdb cannot be tested. This CDR3 region has 17 residues. Germline V gene lookup returns CDR1 MNHEY and CDR2 SMNVEV (reference sequence). CDR3 protein: CASSLSVSGEWMYEQYF.

The chain carries TRBV3-1 and TRBJ1-6; absent DNA, TCRdb's TRBD1 call cannot be checked. This CDR3 contains 16 residues. Germline assignment: CDR1 LGHDT and CDR2 YNNKEL (reference sequence). CDR3 sequence: CASSQDPGTDNSPLHF.

V gene TRBV10-3 combines with J gene TRBJ2-5. The CDR3 consists of 16 residues. Germline V gives CDR1 ENHRY, CDR2 SYGVKD. Here the CDR3 reads CAISGEFGRNQETQYF.

The rearrangement uses TRBV28 and TRBJ1-5; TCRdb reports TRBD1, a call that lacks DNA to check it against. The CDR3 covers 16 residues. Germline CDR1 MDHEN, CDR2 SYDVKM. The CDR3 region is CASSLWGTGYDQPQHF.

The V and J genes are TRBV29-1 and TRBJ1-4. Germline loops: CDR1 SQVTM, CDR2 ANQGSEA. The CDR3 covers 13 residues. CDR3 sequence reads: CSVEQSSNEKLFF.

The gene calls are TRBV20-1 and TRBJ1-5; TCRdb's D call, TRBD1, is unchecked because there is no DNA. CDR3 size: 21 residues. Germline V gene lookup returns CDR1 DFQATT and CDR2 SNEGSKA (reference sequence). The CDR3 here is CSARDLAEGGTVKISNQPQHF.

This CDR3 is CASSFRTTGEAFF. The chain uses TRBV6-5 and TRBJ1-1; no DNA is available, so the TRBD1 call from TCRdb remains unchecked. The CDR3 length is 13 residues. Germline CDR1 reads MNHEY; CDR2 reads SVGAGI.

The chain joins TRBV19 to TRBJ1-5. CDR3 length: 15 amino acids. In germline, CDR1 is LNHDA, CDR2 SQIVND (reference sequence). The CDR3 sequence: CASSWGDSRNQPQHF.

The chain employs TRBV7-6 and TRBJ2-2; the TRBD2 assignment by TCRdb is unverifiable without DNA. In germline, CDR1 is SGHVS, CDR2 FNYEAQ. The CDR3 totals 16 residues. CDR3 sequence reads: CASSTSSGGPTGELFF.

The chain links TRBV7-9 to TRBJ1-1; absent DNA, TCRdb's TRBD1 call cannot be checked. The CDR3 spans 14 residues. The germline V gene has CDR1 SEHNR and CDR2 FQNEAQ (reference sequence). This CDR3 is CASSPRGAPGEAFF.

The gene calls are TRBV29-1 and TRBJ1-2; checking the TCRdb D call of TRBD1 is not possible without DNA. The CDR3 loop spans 14 amino acids. Per germline, CDR1 SQVTM and CDR2 ANQGSEA. The CDR3 region is CSVDRWGSLYGYTF.

V usage is TRBV3-1 and J usage is TRBJ2-1. This CDR3 region has 11 residues. Germline V gives CDR1 LGHDT, CDR2 YNNKEL (reference sequence). Here the CDR3 reads CASSQEREQFF.

V gene TRBV7-6 combines with J gene TRBJ1-3. CDR1 and CDR2 from the germline V gene are SGHVS and FNYEAQ. There are 14 residues in the CDR3. The CDR3 is CASSPGSSGNTIYF.

The rearrangement joins TRBV6-2 or TRBV6-3 to TRBJ1-5; lacking DNA, the TRBD1 call made by TCRdb goes unchecked. Germline CDR1 MNHEY, CDR2 SVGEGT. This CDR3 has 14 amino acids. The CDR3: CASRIQGLGQPQHF.

The chain has TRBV28 and TRBJ1-1; checking the TCRdb D call of TRBD1 is not possible without DNA. The V gene's germline CDR1 is MDHEN and CDR2 SYDVKM. This CDR3 has 16 residues. CDR3 sequence reads: CASSLMAGHMNTEAFF.

This rearrangement joins TRBV5-6 to TRBJ2-7; the TCRdb call, TRBD1, lacks DNA for checking. This CDR3 contains 15 residues. CDR1 and CDR2 (germline): SGHDT, YYEEEE. CDR3: CASSLNRDGDYEQYF.

This clonotype is called large based on its frequency. The rearrangement links TRBV10-3 to TRBJ2-1. The CDR3 is 15 amino acids. Looked up from germline, CDR1 is ENHRY and CDR2 is SYGVKD. CDR3 sequence reads: CAIAIDGTPYNEQFF.

The chain recombines TRBV7-3 with TRBJ2-1. The CDR3 totals 15 residues. Germline loops: CDR1 SGHTA, CDR2 FQGTGA. CDR3 sequence: CASSLERSSYNEQFF.

This chain links TRBV4-1 with TRBJ2-7; TCRdb outputs TRBD1, but without DNA this stays unchecked. CDR1 MGHRA and CDR2 YSYEKL come from the germline V gene. This CDR3 region has 14 residues. CDR3 amino acids: CASSHNSGGYEQYF.

The V and J genes are TRBV6-1 and TRBJ2-1; lacking DNA, the TRBD2 call made by TCRdb goes unchecked. The CDR3 sequence is 14 residues long. From germline, CDR1 is MNHNS and CDR2 SASEGT. CDR3: CASSTSGGYNEQFF.

The V and J genes are TRBV10-2 and TRBJ2-7; the TRBD1 assignment by TCRdb is unverifiable without DNA. CDR1 WSHSY and CDR2 SAAADI come from the germline V gene. This CDR3 region has 15 residues. This CDR3 reads CASSDFRDPSYEQYF.